The 5 T cell receptor beta chains below come from one sample, sequenced in a study of blood T cell repertoires in COVID-19. Assay: immunoSEQ multiplex PCR; the TCRdb copy retains only in-frame clones and omits some. The sample comprises 310,000 or so clones, roughly 85% of which are singletons, and approximately 5.3% rests with the top ten. Sequenced material: PBMCs or T cells enriched from blood (not recorded which). Source of these receptors: a woman aged 30 to 39 who had recovered from COVID-19.

V gene TRBV5-4 combines with J gene TRBJ1-2, with D perhaps matching TRBD1 (6 bases). This CDR3 contains 17 residues. Per germline, CDR1 SGHNT and CDR2 YYREEE (reference sequence). V was clipped by 0 bases and J by 2 bases, with 17 bases between them. The CDR3 loop is CASSLEPGQRPNYGYTF. The CDR3 DNA reads as TGTGCCAGCAGCTTGGAACCGGGACAACGACCGAACTATGGCTACACCTTC. The whole variable domain, remainder taken from reference TRBV5-4 and TRBJ1-2, is ETGVTQSPTHLIKTRGQQVTLRCSSQSGHNTVSWYQQALGQGPQFIFQYYREEENGRGNFPPRFSGLQFPNYSSELNVNALELDDSALYLCASSLEPGQRPNYGYTFGSGTRLTVV.

V usage is TRBV7-6 and J usage is TRBJ2-7; 9 nucleotides align to TRBD1. The germline V gene has CDR1 SGHVS and CDR2 FNYEAQ. Trimming at V came to 4 bases and at J to 3 bases, leaving 7 bases not matched to a gene. The CDR3 spans 15 residues. In DNA, the CDR3 is TGTGCCAGCAGCTCCAGACAGGGGGTGTTCTACGAGCAGTACTTC. Amino acids: CASSSRQGVFYEQYF.

The chain couples TRBV6-1 to TRBJ2-3; D is perhaps TRBD2 (6 bases). The germline CDR1 and CDR2 sequences are MNHNS and SASEGT. This CDR3 comprises 16 residues. V lost 4 bases to trimming and J lost 0 bases, with 14 bases between them. In nucleotides, the CDR3 is TGTGCCAGCAGTGCCTTTCTGCGGGGTAGCACAGATACGCAGTATTTT. It translates to CASSAFLRGSTDTQYF.

CDR3 sequence reads: CASRSPGQKNYGYTF. The CDR3 DNA is TGTGCCAGCAGATCCCCGGGACAGAAAAACTATGGCTACACCTTC. This sequence joins TRBV6-5 and TRBJ1-2; 7 bases match TRBD1. The germline V gene has CDR1 MNHEY and CDR2 SVGAGI. This CDR3 contains 15 residues. V shed 6 bases and J 2 bases; nucleotides not matched to a gene: 9.

V gene TRBV5-1 combines with J gene TRBJ1-5, with D perhaps matching TRBD1 (6 bases). Trimming removed 4 bases from V and 5 bases from J, with 13 bases in between. The CDR3 runs 14 residues. CDR1 is SGHRS, CDR2 YFSETQ, per germline. The CDR3: CASSATGGDQPQHF. DNA of the CDR3: TGCGCCAGCAGCGCCACGGGGGGCGATCAGCCCCAGCATTTT.